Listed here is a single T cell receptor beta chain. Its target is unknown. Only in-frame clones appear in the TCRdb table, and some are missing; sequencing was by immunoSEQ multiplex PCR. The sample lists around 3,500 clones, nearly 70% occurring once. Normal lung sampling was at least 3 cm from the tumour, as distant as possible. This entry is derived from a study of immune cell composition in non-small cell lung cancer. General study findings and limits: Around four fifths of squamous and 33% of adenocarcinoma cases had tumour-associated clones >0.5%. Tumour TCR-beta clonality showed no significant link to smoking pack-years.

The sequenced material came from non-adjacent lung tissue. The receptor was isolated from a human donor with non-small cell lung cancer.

As DNA, the CDR3 is TGTGCCAGCAGCCCGACGGCGGGCTTGGGGGATACGCAGTATTTT. This gives the protein CASSPTAGLGDTQYF. The chain links TRBV11-2 to TRBJ2-3, with TRBD2 as a possible D gene (5 bases). The V and J ends lost 5 bases and 6 bases respectively, with 18 bases between them. The CDR3 covers 15 residues. The germline CDR1 and CDR2 sequences are SGHAT and FQNNGV.